Presented here are 14 T cell receptor beta chains from one specimen sequenced in a study of OX40 agonist ivuxolimab in advanced cancers. The library was produced with the immunoSEQ multiplex PCR assay. The table comes from immuneACCESS by way of TCRdb, which keeps in-frame sequences with V and J called. Part of the clones is missing from these tables; in studies checked, under half for an unresolved V gene and the rest for unknown reasons. The sample table lists approximately 44,000 clones, roughly nine tenths of them with a count of one. Around 28% of the sample goes to the ten largest clones. This specimen was CD4+ or CD8+ T cells sorted from blood, taken in a trial of the OX40 agonist ivuxolimab. The receptors shown here come from an adult with an advanced solid tumor such as melanoma, head and neck, liver or kidney cancer.

The chain uses TRBV27 and TRBJ2-7; a weak D match, TRBD2 (5 bases). Trimming stripped 6 bases from V and 5 bases from J, with 17 bases between. Per germline, CDR1 MNHEY and CDR2 SMNVEV (reference sequence). The CDR3 covers 14 residues. The CDR3 DNA reads TGTGCCAGCAGCATCTCCAAAGCGGATCACGAGCAGTACTTC. It encodes CASSISKADHEQYF.

This sequence joins TRBV27 and TRBJ1-1; D remains unclear. The CDR3 length is 15 residues. The germline V and J ends were trimmed by 3 bases and 0 bases, with 11 bases remaining between them. Per germline, CDR1 MNHEY and CDR2 SMNVEV (reference sequence). CDR3 protein: CASSLVGSMNTEAFF. The CDR3 bases are TGTGCCAGCAGTTTGGTGGGAAGTATGAACACTGAAGCTTTCTTT.

The chain combines TRBV9 with TRBJ2-7, with D perhaps TRBD1 (5 bases). Trimming cost V 0 bases and J 2 bases, with 9 bases left between them. Germline V gives CDR1 SGDLS, CDR2 YYNGEE. The CDR3 has 14 residues. The CDR3 bases are TGTGCCAGCAGCGTAGGAGACAGCCCCTACGAGCAGTACTTC. It codes for CASSVGDSPYEQYF.

Within the sample, this clone is medium-sized. The chain couples TRBV30 to TRBJ1-4, with D possibly being TRBD1 (5 bases). CDR1 GTSNPN and CDR2 SVGIG come from the germline V gene (reference sequence). This CDR3 is built from 15 residues. Trimming took off 4 bases at V and 7 bases at J, with 19 bases between the two ends. CDR3 amino acids: CAWTPQGFPSEKLFF. In DNA form, the CDR3 reads TGTGCCTGGACTCCGCAGGGTTTTCCATCTGAAAAACTGTTTTTT.

The chain combines TRBV30 with TRBJ2-2, with D possibly TRBD2 on 5 matching bases. V gave up 2 bases and J gave up 9 bases, with 13 bases separating them. Germline lookup yields CDR1 GTSNPN and CDR2 SVGIG (reference sequence). This CDR3 region has 13 residues. The CDR3 protein is CAWSFPAGRELFF. The DNA of the CDR3 is TGTGCCTGGAGTTTTCCCGCGGGCCGGGAGCTGTTTTTT.

This chain connects TRBV27 to TRBJ2-7; D remains unclear. In germline, CDR1 is MNHEY, CDR2 SMNVEV (reference sequence). The CDR3 is 14 residues long. Trimming took 5 bases from V and 2 from J, leaving 13 bases between them. The CDR3 nucleotides are TGTGCCAGCAGTATCCTCCGGGCGCCCTACGAGCAGTACTTC. Translating gives CASSILRAPYEQYF.

The V gene is TRBV9, the J gene TRBJ2-2; D gene unclear. Looked up from germline, CDR1 is SGDLS and CDR2 is YYNGEE. V was shortened by 3 bases and J by 1 base, with 4 bases between the two germline ends. This CDR3 comprises 13 residues. CDR3 bases: TGTGCCAGCAGCGCGGGGAACACCGGGGAGCTGTTTTTT. Translation: CASSAGNTGELFF. The variable domain in full, with the rest retrieved from reference TRBV9 and TRBJ2-2, is DSGVTQTPKHLITATGQRVTLRCSPRSGDLSVYWYQQSLDQGLQFLIQYYNGEERAKGNILERFSAQQFPDLHSELNLSSLELGDSALYFCASSAGNTGELFFGEGSRLTVL.

The chain couples TRBV4-3 to TRBJ2-2, with D uncertain. Trimming pared 4 bases from V and 4 bases from J, leaving 13 bases between. Germline V gene data show CDR1 as LGHNA and CDR2 as YSLEER. There are 15 residues in the CDR3. The CDR3 loop reads CASSPGLLFTGELFF. DNA of the CDR3: TGCGCCAGCAGCCCGGGTCTTTTATTCACCGGGGAGCTGTTTTTT.

The J gene is TRBJ2-5, the V gene TRBV30; D might be TRBD2 (5 bases). The V gene's germline CDR1 is GTSNPN and CDR2 SVGIG (reference sequence). Trimming left V 4 bases short and J 4 bases short, with 10 bases between. There are 12 residues in the CDR3. CDR3 sequence reads: CAWNSERETQYF. The CDR3 coding sequence is TGTGCCTGGAATAGCGAGAGAGAGACCCAGTACTTC.

This chain uses TRBV6-5 with TRBJ1-2; possibly TRBD1 for D (6 bases). With 2 bases removed from V and 4 bases from J, the gap between germline ends came to 14 bases. Germline V gene data show CDR1 as MNHEY and CDR2 as SVGAGI. The length of the CDR3 is 15 residues. The CDR3 DNA follows: TGTGCCAGCAGTTACGGGTTGGGGGGCATCTATGGCTACACCTTC. Translated, it gives CASSYGLGGIYGYTF.

This clone was observed a handful of times. The rearrangement links TRBV10-3 to TRBJ1-1, with D maybe TRBD1 (5 bases). The CDR3 length is 15 residues. Germline CDR1 ENHRY, CDR2 SYGVKD. V lost 0 bases, J lost 2 bases, and 10 bases lay in between. The CDR3 spells CAISESRTPNTEAFF. In nucleotides, the CDR3 is TGTGCCATCAGTGAGTCCAGGACACCCAACACTGAAGCTTTCTTT.

The J gene is TRBJ2-1, the V gene TRBV4-1, with 10 bases that match TRBD2. The CDR3 extends over 15 amino acids. V lost 0 bases to trimming and J lost 10 bases; unmatched junction nucleotides: 6. Germline loops: CDR1 MGHRA, CDR2 YSYEKL. The CDR3 coding sequence is TGCGCCAGCAGCCAAGATAAGCGGGAGGGCAGGGAGCAGTTCTTC. Its translation: CASSQDKREGREQFF.

This clone was seen more than once but under ten times. This chain links TRBV27 with TRBJ2-3; 10 positions match TRBD2. This CDR3 is 17 amino acids long. Trimming cost V 2 bases and J 3 bases; bases outside gene matches: 8. Germline V lookup: CDR1 MNHEY, CDR2 SMNVEV (reference sequence). In nucleotides, the CDR3 is TGTGCCAGCAGTTTAAGGAGCGGGAGGGCCTTAACAGATACGCAGTATTTT. It yields the protein CASSLRSGRALTDTQYF.

The rearrangement joins TRBV7-8 to TRBJ2-2; tentative D call: TRBD1 (6 bases). Germline loops: CDR1 SGHVS, CDR2 FQNEAQ. The CDR3 has 14 residues. The V and J ends lost 4 bases and 6 bases respectively, with 12 bases between them. The CDR3 bases are TGTGCCAGCAGCTGGTACAGGGAAGCCGGGGAGCTGTTTTTT. Its translation is CASSWYREAGELFF. The entire variable domain, with the rest obtained from reference TRBV7-8 and TRBJ2-2, is as follows: GAGVSQSPRYKVAKRGQDVALRCDPISGHVSLFWYQQALGQGPEFLTYFQNEAQLDKSGLPSDRFFAERPEGSVSTLKIQRTQQEDSAVYLCASSWYREAGELFFGEGSRLTVL.